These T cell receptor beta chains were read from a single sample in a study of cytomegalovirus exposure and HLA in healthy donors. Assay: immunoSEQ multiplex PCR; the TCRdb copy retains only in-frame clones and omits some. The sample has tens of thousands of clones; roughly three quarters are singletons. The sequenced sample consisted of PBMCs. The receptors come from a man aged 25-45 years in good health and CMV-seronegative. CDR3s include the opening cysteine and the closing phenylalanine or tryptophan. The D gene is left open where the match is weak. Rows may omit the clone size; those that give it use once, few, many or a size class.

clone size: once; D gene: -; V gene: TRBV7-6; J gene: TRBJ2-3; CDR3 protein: CASSLASGYAGSTDTQYF; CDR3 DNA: TGTGCCAGCAGCTTAGCCTCCGGGTATGCGGGGTCCACAGATACGCAGTATTTT
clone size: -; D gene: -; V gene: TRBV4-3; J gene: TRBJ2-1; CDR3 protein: CASSQEFSRGNEQFF; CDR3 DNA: TGCGCCAGCAGCCAAGAATTTAGCAGGGGCAATGAGCAGTTCTTC
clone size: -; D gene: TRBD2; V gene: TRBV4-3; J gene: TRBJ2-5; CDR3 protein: CASSQDQGGRETQYF; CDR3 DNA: TGCGCCAGCAGCCAAGATCAGGGCGGGAGAGAGACCCAGTACTTC
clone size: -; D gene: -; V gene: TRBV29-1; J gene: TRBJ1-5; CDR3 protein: CSVGQGSNQPQHF; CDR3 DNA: TGCAGCGTTGGTCAGGGTAGCAATCAGCCCCAGCATTTT
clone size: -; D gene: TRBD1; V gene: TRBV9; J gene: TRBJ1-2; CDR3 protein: CASSVLTGNGYTF; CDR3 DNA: TGTGCCAGCAGCGTTCTGACAGGGAATGGCTACACCTTC
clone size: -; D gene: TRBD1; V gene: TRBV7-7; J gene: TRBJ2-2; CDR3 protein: CASSPGTGNTGELFF; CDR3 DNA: TGTGCCAGCAGCCCGGGGACAGGGAACACCGGGGAGCTGTTTTTT
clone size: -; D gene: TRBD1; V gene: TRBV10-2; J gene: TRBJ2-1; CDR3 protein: CASSGQGTSSYNEQFF; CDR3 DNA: TGCGCCAGCAGCGGACAGGGAACTAGCTCCTACAATGAGCAGTTCTTC
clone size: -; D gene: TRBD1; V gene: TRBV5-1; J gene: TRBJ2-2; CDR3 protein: CASSQDRENTGELFF; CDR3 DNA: TGCGCCAGCAGCCAGGACAGGGAAAACACCGGGGAGCTGTTTTTT
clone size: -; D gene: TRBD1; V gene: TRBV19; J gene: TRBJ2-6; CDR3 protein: CASTPGTGSAGANVLTF; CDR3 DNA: TGTGCCAGTACTCCAGGGACAGGGTCGGCCGGGGCCAACGTCCTGACTTTC
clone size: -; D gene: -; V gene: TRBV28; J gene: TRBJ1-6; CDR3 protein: CASSFRRVARAPLHF; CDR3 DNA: TGTGCCAGCAGTTTCCGCCGGGTCGCGAGGGCACCCCTCCACTTT
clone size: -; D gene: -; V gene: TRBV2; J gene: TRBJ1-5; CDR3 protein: CASQGNLNQPQHF; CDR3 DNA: TGTGCCAGCCAGGGGAACCTAAATCAGCCCCAGCATTTT
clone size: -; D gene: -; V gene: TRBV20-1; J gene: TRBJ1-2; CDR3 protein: CSATGAGGYTF; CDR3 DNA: TGCAGTGCTACAGGGGCAGGTGGCTACACTTTC
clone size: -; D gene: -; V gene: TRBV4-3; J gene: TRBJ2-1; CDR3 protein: CASSPHSQNNNEQFF; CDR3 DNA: TGCGCCAGCAGCCCCCACTCACAGAATAACAATGAGCAGTTCTTC
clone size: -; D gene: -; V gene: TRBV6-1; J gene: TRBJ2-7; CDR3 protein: CASSEASLPSYEQYF; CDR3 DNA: TGTGCCAGCAGTGAAGCTTCCCTACCCTCCTACGAGCAGTACTTC
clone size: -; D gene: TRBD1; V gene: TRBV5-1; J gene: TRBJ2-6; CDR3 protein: CASSATGAGANVLTF; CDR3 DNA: TGCGCCAGCAGCGCGACAGGGGCTGGGGCCAACGTCCTGACTTTC
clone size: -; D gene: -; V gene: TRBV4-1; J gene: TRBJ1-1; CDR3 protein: CASSQDQGNTEAFF; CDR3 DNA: TGCGCCAGCAGCCAAGATCAGGGTAACACTGAAGCTTTCTTT
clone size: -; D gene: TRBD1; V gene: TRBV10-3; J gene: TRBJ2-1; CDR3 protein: CAISGTWDRGRTNEQFF; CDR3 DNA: TGTGCCATCAGCGGAACCTGGGACAGGGGGCGCACTAATGAGCAGTTCTTC
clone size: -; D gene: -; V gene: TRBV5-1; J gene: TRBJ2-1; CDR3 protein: CASSLVVRQGGNEQFF; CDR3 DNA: TGCGCCAGCAGCTTGGTTGTACGACAGGGAGGCAATGAGCAGTTCTTC
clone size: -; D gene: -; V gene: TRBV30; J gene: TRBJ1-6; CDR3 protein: CAWSRESYNSPLHF; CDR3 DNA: TGTGCCTGGAGCAGGGAATCCTATAATTCACCCCTCCACTTT
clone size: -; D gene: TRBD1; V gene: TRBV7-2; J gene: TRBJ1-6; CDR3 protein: CASTNPLTGTGFVPLHF; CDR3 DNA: TGTGCCAGCACCAACCCCCTTACCGGGACAGGGTTCGTACCCCTCCACTTT
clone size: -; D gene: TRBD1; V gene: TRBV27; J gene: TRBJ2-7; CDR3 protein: CASSLSYRGRTYEQYF; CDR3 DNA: TGTGCCAGCAGTTTATCGTACAGGGGGCGAACCTACGAGCAGTACTTC
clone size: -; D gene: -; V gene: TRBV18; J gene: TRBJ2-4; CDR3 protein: CASSQGEGNIQYF; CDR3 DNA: TGTGCCAGCTCACAGGGGGAAGGAAACATTCAGTACTTC
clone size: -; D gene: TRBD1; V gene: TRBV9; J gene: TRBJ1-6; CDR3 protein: CASSATGGGNSPLHF; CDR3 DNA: TGTGCCAGCAGCGCAACAGGGGGTGGTAATTCACCCCTCCACTTT
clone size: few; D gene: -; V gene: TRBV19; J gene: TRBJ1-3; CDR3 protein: CASSINADTIYF; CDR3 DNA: TGTGCCAGTAGTATCAACGCGGACACCATATATTTT
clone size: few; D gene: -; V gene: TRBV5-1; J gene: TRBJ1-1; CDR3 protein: CASTLDINTEAFF; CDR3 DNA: TGCGCCAGCACCTTAGACATAAACACTGAAGCTTTCTTT
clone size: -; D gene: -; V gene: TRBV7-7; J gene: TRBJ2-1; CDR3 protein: CASSLYSSSYNEQFF; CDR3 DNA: TGTGCTAGCAGCTTATACTCAAGCTCCTACAATGAGCAGTTCTTC
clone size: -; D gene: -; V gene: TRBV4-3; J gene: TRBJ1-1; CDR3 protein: CASSQDRGNTEAFF; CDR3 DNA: TGCGCCAGCAGCCAAGATCGGGGGAACACTGAAGCTTTCTTT
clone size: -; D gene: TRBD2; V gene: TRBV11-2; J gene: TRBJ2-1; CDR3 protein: CASSLREGSSYNEQFF; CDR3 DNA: TGTGCCAGCAGCCTAAGGGAGGGCAGCTCCTACAATGAGCAGTTCTTC
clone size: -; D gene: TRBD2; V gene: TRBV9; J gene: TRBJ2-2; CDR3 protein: CASSVLGGLAGGSGELFF; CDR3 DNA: TGTGCCAGCAGCGTATTAGGTGGTCTAGCGGGGGGTTCCGGGGAGCTGTTTTTT
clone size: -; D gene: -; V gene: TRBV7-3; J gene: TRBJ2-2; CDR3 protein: CASSLSQTGELFF; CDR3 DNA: TGTGCCAGCAGCTTAAGTCAGACCGGGGAGCTGTTTTTT
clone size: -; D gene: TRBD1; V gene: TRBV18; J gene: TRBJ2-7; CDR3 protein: CASSETGIAYEQYF; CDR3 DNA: TGTGCCAGCTCGGAGACAGGGATTGCCTACGAGCAGTACTTC
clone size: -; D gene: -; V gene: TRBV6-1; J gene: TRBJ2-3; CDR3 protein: CASSERQGRSTDTQYF; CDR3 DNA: TGTGCCAGCAGTGAAAGGCAGGGAAGGAGCACAGATACGCAGTATTTT
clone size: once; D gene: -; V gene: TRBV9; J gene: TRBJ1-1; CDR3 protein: CASSVGGGEAFF; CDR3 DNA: TGTGCCAGCAGCGTAGGCGGTGGGGAAGCTTTCTTT
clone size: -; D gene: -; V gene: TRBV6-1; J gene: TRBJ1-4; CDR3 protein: CASSERRTGRVNEKLFF; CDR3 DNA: TGTGCCAGCAGTGAGAGGAGAACAGGGAGAGTTAATGAAAAACTGTTTTTT
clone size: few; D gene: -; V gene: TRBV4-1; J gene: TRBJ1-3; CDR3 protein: CASSQEARREDTIYF; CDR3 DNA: TGCGCCAGCAGCCAAGAAGCCCGAAGAGAGGACACCATATATTTT
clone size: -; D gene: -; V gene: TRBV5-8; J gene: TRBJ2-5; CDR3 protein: CASSLTGTPFEQYF; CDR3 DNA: TGTGCCAGCAGCTTAACAGGGACCCCCTTTGAGCAGTACTTC
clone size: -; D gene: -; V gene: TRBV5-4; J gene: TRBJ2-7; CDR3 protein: CASSLDRGDEQYF; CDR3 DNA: TGTGCCAGCAGCTTGGATCGGGGTGATGAGCAGTACTTC
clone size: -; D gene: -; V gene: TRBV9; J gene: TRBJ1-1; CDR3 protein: CASSVGTANTEAFF; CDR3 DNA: TGTGCCAGCAGCGTAGGAACAGCGAACACTGAAGCTTTCTTT
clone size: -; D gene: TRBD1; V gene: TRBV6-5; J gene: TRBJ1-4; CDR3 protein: CASSKQGQAEKLFF; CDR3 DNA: TGTGCCAGCAGCAAACAGGGGCAGGCTGAAAAACTGTTTTTT
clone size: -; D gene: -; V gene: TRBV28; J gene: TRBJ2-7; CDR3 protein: CASSPNTDEQYF; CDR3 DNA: TGTGCCAGCAGTCCCAATACGGACGAGCAGTACTTC
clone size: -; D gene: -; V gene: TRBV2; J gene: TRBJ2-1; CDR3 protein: CASRGGSFGEQFF; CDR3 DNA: TGTGCCAGCAGGGGAGGATCTTTTGGTGAGCAGTTCTTC
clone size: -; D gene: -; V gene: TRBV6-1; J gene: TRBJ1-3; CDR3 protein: CASQGHRSSGNTIYF; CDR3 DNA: TGTGCCTCACAGGGTCACCGGAGCTCTGGAAACACCATATATTTT
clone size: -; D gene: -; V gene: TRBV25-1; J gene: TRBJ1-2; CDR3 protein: CASSELRPGDGYTF; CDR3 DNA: TGTGCCAGCAGTGAATTAAGGCCGGGGGATGGCTACACCTTC
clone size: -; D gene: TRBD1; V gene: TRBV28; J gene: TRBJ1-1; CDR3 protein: CASSLLGGNEMNTEAFF; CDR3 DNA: TGTGCCAGCAGTTTATTAGGGGGCAATGAAATGAACACTGAAGCTTTCTTT
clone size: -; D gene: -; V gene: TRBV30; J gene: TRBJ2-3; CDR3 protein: CAWSDVDFTRDTQYF; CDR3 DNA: TGTGCCTGGAGTGACGTCGACTTCACGAGAGATACGCAGTATTTT
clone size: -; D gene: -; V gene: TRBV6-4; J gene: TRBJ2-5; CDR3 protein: CASSDREGETQYF; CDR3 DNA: TGTGCCAGCAGTGATCGGGAAGGAGAGACCCAGTACTTC
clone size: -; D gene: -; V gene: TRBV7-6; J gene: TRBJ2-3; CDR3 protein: CASSLRLEADTQYF; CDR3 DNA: TGTGCCAGCAGCTTGCGACTGGAAGCAGATACGCAGTATTTT
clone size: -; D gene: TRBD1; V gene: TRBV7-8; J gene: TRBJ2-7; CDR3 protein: CASSATGEEQYF; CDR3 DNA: TGTGCCAGCAGCGCGACAGGGGAAGAGCAGTACTTC
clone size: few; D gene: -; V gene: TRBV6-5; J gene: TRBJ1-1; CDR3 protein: CASSRPRAMNTEAFF; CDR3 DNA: TGTGCCAGCAGTAGACCCAGGGCTATGAACACTGAAGCTTTCTTT